The 11 T cell receptor beta chains reported below all come from one sample, sequenced in a study of post-analysis software for immune sequencing data. Prepared TCR beta cDNA libraries contained unique molecular identifiers. From the PCR reads, TCRdb called clonotypes with MiXCR, one entry per CDR3 protein. The sample includes 650,000 to 850,000 distinct CDR3 sequences, around 50% of them seen just once. Study-level findings and limits: Five or six TRBV segments, TRBV5-6, TRBV5-1 and TRBV20-1 among them, were found more frequent in patients than controls.

No cognate antigen is known for these TCRs. The sample taken for sequencing was blood. Receptors were obtained from a girl between 10 and 17 years old with multiple sclerosis.

The chain links TRBV20-1 to TRBJ2-1; 7 bases map to TRBD2. Germline CDR1 reads DFQATT; CDR2 reads SNEGSKA (reference sequence). This CDR3 comprises 15 residues. V lost 0 bases and J lost 6; bases outside the gene matches: 8. Here the CDR3 reads CSARDSRERVNEQFF. DNA of the CDR3: TGCAGTGCTAGAGATTCGCGGGAGCGAGTCAATGAGCAGTTCTTC.

The gene calls are TRBV5-1 and TRBJ2-1; D could derive from TRBD1 or TRBD2 (6 bases each). Germline CDR1 reads SGHRS; CDR2 reads YFSETQ. The CDR3 covers 15 residues. V was pared by 4 bases and J by 4 bases, with 15 bases between. In DNA form, the CDR3 reads TGCGCCAGCAGCAGGGGGGACTCCACTTACAATGAGCAGTTCTTC. Its translation: CASSRGDSTYNEQFF.

This clonotype has just one count. The CDR3, as DNA: TGCAGTACCCGTCCCAGGAGTCTGGAGACCCAGTACTTC. This translates into CSTRPRSLETQYF. The J gene is TRBJ2-5, the V gene TRBV20-1, with D unresolved. The ends were cut back, 8 bases at V and 5 bases at J, with 18 bases in the middle. CDR3 size: 13 residues. In germline, CDR1 is DFQATT, CDR2 SNEGSKA (reference sequence).

This clonotype was observed a few times. This sequence joins TRBV10-3 and TRBJ2-7; a weak D match, TRBD1 (5 bases). V was trimmed by 7 bases and J by 2 bases, leaving 15 bases between them. Germline CDR1 reads ENHRY; CDR2 reads SYGVKD. CDR3 length: 14 residues. The CDR3 DNA reads TGTGCCATCAATGAATGGGGCAAGACCTACGAGCAGTACTTC. This encodes CAINEWGKTYEQYF.

J is TRBJ2-7 and V is TRBV20-1, with D possibly being TRBD1 (6 bases). V was cut by 2 bases and J by 5 bases, with 10 bases left in between. This CDR3 is built from 12 residues. Germline V gene sequence: CDR1 DFQATT, CDR2 SNEGSKA (reference sequence). The chain's CDR3 is CSARRAGDEQYF. The CDR3 nucleotides read TGCAGTGCTAGACGGGCAGGGGACGAGCAGTACTTC.

J is TRBJ2-5 and V is TRBV7-7, with TRBD2 identical over 7 bases. J was trimmed by 2 bases and V by 5 bases; bases with no gene match: 8. CDR1 and CDR2 from the germline V gene are SSHAT and FNYEAQ (reference sequence). The CDR3 contains 15 residues. This chain's CDR3 is CASSREARGQETQYF. CDR3 DNA: TGTGCCAGCAGCCGGGAGGCCCGGGGACAAGAGACCCAGTACTTC.

This sequence joins TRBV3-1 and TRBJ2-1; 7 nucleotides agree with TRBD2. The ends lost 0 bases at V and 5 bases at J; junction bases unmatched: 13. The germline V gene encodes CDR1 LGHDT and CDR2 YNNKEL (reference sequence). This CDR3 contains 18 residues. CDR3 region: CASSQDWGGRVPHNEQFF. In nucleotides, the CDR3 is TGTGCCAGCAGCCAAGATTGGGGGGGGAGAGTCCCCCACAATGAGCAGTTCTTC.

The chain joins TRBV20-1 to TRBJ2-1, with D possibly matching TRBD2 (6 bases). The germline V gene has CDR1 DFQATT and CDR2 SNEGSKA (reference sequence). This CDR3 contains 13 residues. Between the trimmed V and J ends, which lost 3 bases and 3 bases, there was a span of 9 bases. The CDR3 here is CSASGGNYNEQFF. The CDR3 region has the DNA TGCAGTGCTAGCGGCGGGAACTACAATGAGCAGTTCTTC.

As concerns this clonotype: At one end the junction does not follow the germline gene, possibly because of a read error. The chain joins TRBV3-1 to TRBJ2-7; 8 bases match TRBD1. The CDR3 covers 15 residues. The germline CDR1 and CDR2 sequences are LGHDT and YNNKEL (reference sequence). CDR3 nucleotides: TGTGCCAGCAGCCAAGACCAGGGGGCCTCCTGCGAGCAGTACTTC. Protein product: CASSQDQGASCEQYF.

The chain has TRBV2 and TRBJ2-5; D might be TRBD1 or TRBD2, each matching 5 bases. The germline V gene has CDR1 SNHLY and CDR2 FYNNEI. The CDR3 consists of 13 residues. The V end lost 4 bases, the J end lost 7 bases, and 13 bases lay between the germline ends. The CDR3 here is CASSGGDVGTQYF. CDR3 nucleotides: TGTGCCAGCAGTGGAGGGGATGTAGGGACCCAGTACTTC.

The chain links TRBV20-1 to TRBJ2-7, with 8 positions matching TRBD1. Germline trimming cut 1 base from V and 0 bases from J; bases unmatched to any gene: 11. The CDR3 totals 17 residues. Germline V gene lookup returns CDR1 DFQATT and CDR2 SNEGSKA (reference sequence). CDR3 in DNA: TGCAGTGCTAGAGCTCAAGCAGGGGGCGAAAGCTCCTACGAGCAGTACTTC. It specifies CSARAQAGGESSYEQYF.